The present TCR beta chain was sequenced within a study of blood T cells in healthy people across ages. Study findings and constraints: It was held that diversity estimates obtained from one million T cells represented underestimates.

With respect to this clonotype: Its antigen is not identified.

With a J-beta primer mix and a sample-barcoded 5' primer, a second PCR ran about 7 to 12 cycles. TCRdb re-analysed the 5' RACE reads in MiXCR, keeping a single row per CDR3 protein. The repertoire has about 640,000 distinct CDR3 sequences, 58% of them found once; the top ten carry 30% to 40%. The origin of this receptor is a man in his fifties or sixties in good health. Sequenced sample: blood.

The CDR3 bases are TGTGCCAGCAGTTACTCGAGGGGGCTAATCAATGAGCAGTTCTTC. Its protein product is CASSYSRGLINEQFF. The genes are TRBV6-5 and TRBJ2-1, with TRBD1 identical over 7 bases. CDR3 length equals 15 residues. In germline, CDR1 is MNHEY, CDR2 SVGAGI. V shed 0 bases, J shed 6 bases, and the junction held 5 bases outside the gene matches.